This TCR beta chain comes out of a study of T-cell reconstitution after alpha-beta-depleted transplantation in children. Findings and limits, study-wide: As was reported, about two months after transplant, alpha-beta T cells came from several hundred expanded graft clones. At day 60, the high TCRbeta diversity found in some patients originated from recipient T cells and thymic progenitors that had survived. T-cell numbers and diversity one year post-transplant derived largely from freshly generated T cells.

Comment on this clonotype: Antigen: not known.

Looked up from germline, CDR1 is KGHDR and CDR2 is SFDVKD. The CDR3 has 15 amino acids. Between the trimmed V and J ends, which lost 2 bases and 2 bases, there was a span of 10 bases. Unique molecular identifiers were incorporated into the prepared TCRbeta library. MiXCR, run by TCRdb on the PCR reads, gives a single entry per CDR3 protein. This table has more than 300,000 distinct CDR3 sequences, about 16% appearing once. This clonotype was sampled from a male patient under 10 years old who had a stem cell transplant for acute lymphoblastic leukemia, so the T cells may come from the graft donor. V gene TRBV24-1 combines with J gene TRBJ2-3, with D tentatively TRBD2 (6 bases). Sequenced here: PBMCs, mostly from graft donor cells, sampled 360 days after TCRalphabeta/CD19-depleted stem cell transplant. CDR3 DNA: TGTGCCACCAGTGATTGGCGGGACCCCACAGATACGCAGTATTTT. Protein: CATSDWRDPTDTQYF.